The entry that follows covers one TCR beta chain sequence. This entry is derived from a study of blood T cell repertoires in COVID-19. Study-wide context: Acute and convalescent COVID-19 samples came from the United States, Italy and Spain.

TCRdb's copy holds only in-frame clones and misses some; the assay was immunoSEQ multiplex PCR. The data contain 300,000 to 450,000 clones, about 90% of them singletons. Donors were grouped by their self-reported clinical history. The clonotype originates from a woman aged 25 to 39 who had recovered from COVID-19. Specimen: PBMCs or T cells enriched from blood (not recorded which).

The CDR3 region is CASSSRDSYEQYF. CDR3 in DNA: TGTGCCAGCAGCTCCAGGGACAGCTACGAGCAGTACTTC. This chain links TRBV5-4 with TRBJ2-7; 7 nucleotides align to TRBD1. This CDR3 region has 13 residues. The germline V gene encodes CDR1 SGHNT and CDR2 YYREEE (reference sequence). J was trimmed by 3 bases and V by 3 bases; bases with no gene match: 3.